The rows below give T cell receptor beta chains drawn from one sample of a study of T-cell memory formation after mild COVID-19. One entry per CDR3 protein, called by TCRdb with MiXCR from the 5' RACE reads. The sample includes 350,000 to 500,000 distinct CDR3 sequences, over 15% of them seen just once. The source material was PBMCs or a T cell subset sorted from them (not recorded which). The source of these receptors is a man aged 18 to 30 who had mild COVID-19 (a few samples of this study predate the infection). Cell type and time point are not known. Each CDR3 is given with its conserved first and last residue. The D gene is left open where the match is weak. Expanded clones are given a class, and other clones once, few, many or no size at all.

J: TRBJ1-2
size: NA
V: TRBV3-1
D: NA
CDR3: CASSQGRSGTSF
DNA: TGTGCCAGCAGCCAAGGACGGAGCGGAACAAGCTTC

J: TRBJ2-7
size: few
V: TRBV9
D: TRBD2
CDR3: CASSPLVSGGYEQYF
DNA: TGTGCCAGCAGCCCCCTGGTTAGCGGGGGATACGAGCAGTACTTC

J: TRBJ2-5
size: few
V: TRBV4-1
D: NA
CDR3: CASSLFEGYQETQYF
DNA: TGCGCCAGCAGCCTATTTGAGGGGTACCAAGAGACCCAGTACTTC

J: TRBJ1-2
size: few
V: TRBV27
D: TRBD1
CDR3: CASSLYQGAEYTF
DNA: TGTGCCAGCAGTTTATATCAGGGGGCAGAATACACCTTC

J: TRBJ2-1
size: NA
V: TRBV7-8
D: NA
CDR3: CASSITDRVYNEQFF
DNA: TGTGCCAGCAGTATAACAGATCGGGTTTACAATGAGCAGTTCTTC

J: TRBJ1-1
size: few
V: TRBV20-1
D: TRBD1
CDR3: CSARDAGTGNTEAFF
DNA: TGCAGTGCTAGAGATGCCGGGACAGGGAACACTGAAGCTTTCTTT

J: TRBJ1-2
size: few
V: TRBV3-1
D: NA
CDR3: CASSQRANLHGYTF
DNA: TGTGCCAGCAGCCAACGTGCCAATCTCCATGGCTACACCTTC

J: TRBJ1-1
size: NA
V: TRBV15
D: NA
CDR3: CATSRSYTDEAFF
DNA: TGTGCCACCAGCAGATCGTACACGGATGAAGCTTTCTTT

J: TRBJ2-2
size: NA
V: TRBV4-1
D: NA
CDR3: CASSQTGTGRAGELFF
DNA: TGCGCCAGCAGCCAAACCGGGACGGGTCGGGCCGGGGAGCTGTTTTTT

J: TRBJ1-3
size: NA
V: TRBV29-1
D: NA
CDR3: CSVEDQGNTIYF
DNA: TGCAGCGTTGAAGATCAGGGAAACACCATATATTTT

J: TRBJ2-4
size: NA
V: TRBV4-1
D: NA
CDR3: CASSQPIAKNIQYF
DNA: TGCGCCAGCAGCCAACCCATAGCCAAAAACATTCAGTACTTC

J: TRBJ2-4
size: few
V: TRBV4-2
D: NA
CDR3: CASSGSDRGNIQYF
DNA: TGTGCCAGCAGCGGCAGCGACCGGGGGAACATTCAGTACTTC

J: TRBJ2-1
size: many
V: TRBV5-1
D: NA
CDR3: CASSTRNYNEQFF
DNA: TGCGCCAGCAGCACTAGGAACTACAATGAGCAGTTCTTC

J: TRBJ1-5
size: few
V: TRBV12-3/TRBV12-4
D: NA
CDR3: CASSFRVLGDQPQHF
DNA: TGTGCCAGCAGTTTTCGGGTTTTAGGTGATCAGCCCCAGCATTTT

J: TRBJ2-5
size: NA
V: TRBV28
D: NA
CDR3: CASSLWTTETQYF
DNA: TGTGCCAGCAGTTTATGGACAACGGAGACCCAGTACTTC

J: TRBJ1-6
size: few
V: TRBV15
D: NA
CDR3: CATSRDPASPLHF
DNA: TGTGCCACCAGCAGAGATCCAGCGTCACCCCTCCACTTT